This TCR beta chain was captured in a study of OX40 agonist ivuxolimab in advanced cancers. As for the study in general: From roughly 20 to 79 years was the age range, with a mean of approximately 63 years, and about 78% were male.

Germline V gene sequence: CDR1 MNHEY, CDR2 SVGAGI. CDR3 size: 14 residues. V was trimmed by 6 bases and J by 2 bases, leaving 14 bases between them. TCRdb's copy holds only in-frame clones and misses some; the assay was immunoSEQ multiplex PCR. The sample has approximately 34,000 clones; around 90% are singletons. For this clone: Its specificity is not known.

Whole-study findings and limits: Individuals who were partial responders at 0.1-3.0 mg/kg had clonal expansion that ranked among the lowest. Also present in some nonresponders was a low level of normalized T-cell clonal expansion.

Baseline, cycle 4 day 1, and cycle 7 day 1 were the blood sampling points. The chain recombines TRBV6-5 with TRBJ2-7; D is perhaps TRBD1 (6 bases). The sequence was obtained from an adult with an advanced solid tumor such as melanoma, head and neck, liver or kidney cancer. The sample was CD4+ or CD8+ T cells sorted from blood, taken in a trial of the OX40 agonist ivuxolimab. The CDR3 DNA reads as TGTGCCAGCAGCTACGGGACAACAGCCTACGAGCAGTACTTC. It is translated as CASSYGTTAYEQYF.